One sample yielded the 9 T cell receptor beta chains listed below, sequenced in a study of shared clonotypes between healthy human individuals. Sequencing used immunoSEQ multiplex PCR; TCRdb keeps in-frame clones, though not all of them. The repertoire holds some 2,100,000 clones, approximately 96% seen once, with less than 0.15% in the top ten. The specimen sequenced was naive CD4+ T cells sorted from blood. As to subset: CD45RA+ positively selected. All receptors derive from a man between 18 and 35 years old in good health.

The rearrangement links TRBV6-1 to TRBJ2-1; 8 bases fit TRBD1. CDR3 size: 14 residues. Germline lookup yields CDR1 MNHNS and CDR2 SASEGT. The junction had 5 bases not matched to a gene; V was cut back by 4 bases and J by 6 bases. DNA for the CDR3: TGTGCCAGCAGTGGGACAGGGAAGGTCAATGAGCAGTTCTTC. Encoded protein: CASSGTGKVNEQFF.

V and J are TRBV7-2 and TRBJ1-5; D ambiguous. Germline lookup yields CDR1 SGHTA and CDR2 FQGNSA. The CDR3 has 14 residues. V was clipped by 5 bases and J by 7 bases, with 15 bases between them. The CDR3 protein is CASSLDGGPQPQHF. The DNA of the CDR3 is TGTGCCAGCAGCCTAGACGGTGGACCCCAGCCCCAGCATTTT.

The rearrangement links TRBV6-4 to TRBJ2-2; D possibly corresponds to TRBD2 (5 bases). The ends were cut back, 6 bases at V and 3 bases at J, with 17 bases in the middle. The CDR3 length is 16 residues. Germline CDR1 reads MRHNA; CDR2 reads SNTAGT. CDR3 nucleotides: TGTGCCAGCAGCTACCAACTAGATTGGGACACCGGGGAGCTGTTTTTT. The encoded protein is CASSYQLDWDTGELFF.

This clone has just a few counts. The chain is built from TRBV29-1 and TRBJ2-1, with TRBD1 matching over 8 bases. The V gene end was trimmed by 5 bases and the J gene end by 10 bases; junction bases not matched to a gene: 10. CDR3 length: 13 amino acids. From germline, CDR1 is SQVTM and CDR2 ANQGSEA. In nucleotides, the CDR3 is TGCAGCGTTTTACGGGACAGGAGGGGCGAGCAGTTCTTC. It is translated as CSVLRDRRGEQFF.

The table lists this clone with a count of one. The chain combines TRBV10-2 with TRBJ2-5; D remains unclear. CDR1 and CDR2 from the germline V gene are WSHSY and SAAADI. This CDR3 has 14 amino acids. Trimming removed 0 bases from V and 4 bases from J, with 9 bases in between. This CDR3 reads CASSESALLETQYF. The CDR3 DNA follows: TGCGCCAGCAGTGAGTCCGCGCTGTTAGAGACCCAGTACTTC.

The chain carries TRBV7-9 and TRBJ2-5, with a possible D match to TRBD2 (6 bases). The germline V gene has CDR1 SEHNR and CDR2 FQNEAQ (reference sequence). V was shortened by 2 bases and J by 5 bases, with 21 bases between the two germline ends. The CDR3 runs to 17 residues. The CDR3 nucleotides are TGTGCCAGCAGCTTACCAAGATACCGGGGAGGAGAGGAGACCCAGTACTTC. This codes for CASSLPRYRGGEETQYF.

The count of this clone is one. Additional DNA sequences in this sample encode the identical CDR3. J is TRBJ2-7 and V is TRBV30; unclear D gene. V was clipped by 3 bases and J by 0 bases, with 3 bases between them. Germline CDR1 GTSNPN, CDR2 SVGIG (reference sequence). The CDR3 is 11 residues long. The CDR3 nucleotides are TGTGCCTGGAGGGCCTCCTACGAGCAGTACTTC. It yields the protein CAWRASYEQYF.

CDR3 nucleotides: TGTGCCAGCTCACCAAGTGTGGCAGGCGGGGAGACCCAGTACTTC. It encodes CASSPSVAGGETQYF. The V and J genes are TRBV18 and TRBJ2-5, with a tentative D call TRBD2 (5 bases). Germline assignment: CDR1 KGHSH and CDR2 LQKENI. With 2 bases removed from V and 5 bases from J, the gap between germline ends came to 15 bases. CDR3 size: 15 residues.

The chain carries TRBV12-2 and TRBJ2-5; no DNA check was done on the table's D call, TRBD2. TRBV12-2 is described as a pseudogene. The length of the CDR3 is 15 residues. This CDR3 reads CASRPLADSQETQYF. In DNA form, the CDR3 reads TGTGCAAGTCGCCCTTTAGCAGATTCACAAGAGACCCAGTACTTC.